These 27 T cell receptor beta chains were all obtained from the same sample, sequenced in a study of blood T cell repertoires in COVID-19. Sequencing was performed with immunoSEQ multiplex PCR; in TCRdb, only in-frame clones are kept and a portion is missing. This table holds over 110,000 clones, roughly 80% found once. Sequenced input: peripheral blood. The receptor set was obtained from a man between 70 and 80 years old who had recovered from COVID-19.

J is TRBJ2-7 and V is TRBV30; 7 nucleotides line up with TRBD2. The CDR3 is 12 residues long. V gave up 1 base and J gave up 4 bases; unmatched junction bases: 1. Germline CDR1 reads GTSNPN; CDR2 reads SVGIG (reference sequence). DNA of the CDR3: TGTGCCTGGAGTGGGGGGGGGTACGAGCAGTACTTC. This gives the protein CAWSGGGYEQYF.

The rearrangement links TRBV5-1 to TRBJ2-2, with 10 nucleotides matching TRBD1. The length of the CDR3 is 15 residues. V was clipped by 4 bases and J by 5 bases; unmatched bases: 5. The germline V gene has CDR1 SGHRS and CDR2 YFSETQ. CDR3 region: CASSVDRGPTGELFF. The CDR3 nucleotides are TGCGCCAGCAGCGTCGACAGGGGGCCTACCGGGGAGCTGTTTTTT.

The CDR3 region is CASSQLAGTIRGYTF. The CDR3 coding sequence is TGCGCCAGCAGCCAACTTGCAGGGACAATCAGGGGCTACACCTTC. The rearrangement uses TRBV4-1 and TRBJ1-2, with D possibly matching TRBD1 (6 bases). Trimming stripped 2 bases from V and 8 bases from J, with 18 bases between. CDR3 length equals 15 residues. The V gene's germline CDR1 is MGHRA and CDR2 YSYEKL.

The DNA of the CDR3 is TGTGCCAGCAGCCAAGAGGGACTAGCGGGAAACACCGGGGAGCTGTTTTTT. Translation gives CASSQEGLAGNTGELFF. The chain couples TRBV3-1 (or the pseudogene TRBV3-2) to TRBJ2-2, with TRBD2 matching over 13 bases. V shed 0 bases, J shed 2 bases, and the junction held 0 bases outside the gene matches. Germline-derived CDR1 and CDR2 are LGHDT and YNNKEL (reference sequence). This CDR3 spans 17 amino acids.

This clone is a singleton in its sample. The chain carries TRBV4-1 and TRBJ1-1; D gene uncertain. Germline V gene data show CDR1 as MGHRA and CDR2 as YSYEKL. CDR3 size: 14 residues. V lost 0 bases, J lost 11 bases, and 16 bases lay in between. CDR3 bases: TGCGCCAGCAGCCAAGACCCTACCACCCGGAGGGCTTTCTTT. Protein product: CASSQDPTTRRAFF.

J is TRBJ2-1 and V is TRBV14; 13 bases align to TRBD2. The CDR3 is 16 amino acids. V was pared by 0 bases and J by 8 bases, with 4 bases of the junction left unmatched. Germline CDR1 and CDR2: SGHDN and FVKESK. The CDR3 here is CASSQDWTSGSYEQFF. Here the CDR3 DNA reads TGTGCCAGCAGCCAAGATTGGACTAGCGGGAGTTATGAGCAGTTCTTC.

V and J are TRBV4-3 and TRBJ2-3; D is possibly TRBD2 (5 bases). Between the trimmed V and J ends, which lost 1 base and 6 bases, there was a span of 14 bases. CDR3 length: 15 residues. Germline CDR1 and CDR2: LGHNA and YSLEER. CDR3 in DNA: TGCGCCAGCAGCCAAGGTTCTAGCTTAGGTGATACGCAGTATTTT. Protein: CASSQGSSLGDTQYF.

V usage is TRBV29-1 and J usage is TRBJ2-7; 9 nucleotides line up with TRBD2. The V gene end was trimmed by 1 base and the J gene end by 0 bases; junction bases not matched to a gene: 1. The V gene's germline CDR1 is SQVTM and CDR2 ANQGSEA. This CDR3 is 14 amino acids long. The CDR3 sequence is CSVEVGLASYEQYF. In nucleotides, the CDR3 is TGCAGCGTTGAAGTGGGACTAGCCTCCTACGAGCAGTACTTC.

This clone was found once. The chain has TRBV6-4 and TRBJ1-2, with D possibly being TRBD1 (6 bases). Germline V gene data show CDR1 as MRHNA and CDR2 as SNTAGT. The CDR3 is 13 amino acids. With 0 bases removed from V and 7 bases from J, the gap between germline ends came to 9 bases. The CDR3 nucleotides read TGTGCCAGCAGTGACTCGGGGACAATTGGCTACACCTTC. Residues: CASSDSGTIGYTF.

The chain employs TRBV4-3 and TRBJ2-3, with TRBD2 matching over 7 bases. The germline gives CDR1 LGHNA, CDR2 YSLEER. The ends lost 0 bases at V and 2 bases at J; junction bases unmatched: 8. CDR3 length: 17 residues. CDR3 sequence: CASSQDASGYFTDTQYF. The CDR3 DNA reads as TGCGCCAGCAGCCAAGATGCTAGCGGATATTTCACAGATACGCAGTATTTT.

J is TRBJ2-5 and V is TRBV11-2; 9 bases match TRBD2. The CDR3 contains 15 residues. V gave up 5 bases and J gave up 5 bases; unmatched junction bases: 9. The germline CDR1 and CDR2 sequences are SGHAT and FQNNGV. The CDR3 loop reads CASSGGTSQGETQYF. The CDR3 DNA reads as TGTGCCAGCAGCGGGGGGACTAGCCAGGGGGAGACCCAGTACTTC. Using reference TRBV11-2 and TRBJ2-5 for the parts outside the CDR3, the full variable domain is EAGVAQSPRYKIIEKRQSVAFWCNPISGHATLYWYQQILGQGPKLLIQFQNNGVVDDSQLPKDRFSAERLKGVDSTLKIQPAKLEDSAVYLCASSGGTSQGETQYFGPGTRLLVL.

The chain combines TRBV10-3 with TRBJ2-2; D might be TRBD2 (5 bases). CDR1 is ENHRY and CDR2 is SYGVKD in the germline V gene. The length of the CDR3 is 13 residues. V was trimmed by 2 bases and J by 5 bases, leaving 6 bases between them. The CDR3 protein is CAISEGGTGELFF. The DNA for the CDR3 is TGTGCCATCAGTGAGGGCGGGACCGGGGAGCTGTTTTTT.

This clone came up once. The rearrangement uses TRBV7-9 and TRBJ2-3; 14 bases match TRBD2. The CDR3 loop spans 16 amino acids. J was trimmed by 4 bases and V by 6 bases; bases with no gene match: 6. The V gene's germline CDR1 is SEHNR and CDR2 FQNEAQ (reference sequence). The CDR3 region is CASRPRLAGGSDTQYF. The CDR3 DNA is TGTGCCAGCAGGCCACGACTAGCGGGAGGGTCAGATACGCAGTATTTT.

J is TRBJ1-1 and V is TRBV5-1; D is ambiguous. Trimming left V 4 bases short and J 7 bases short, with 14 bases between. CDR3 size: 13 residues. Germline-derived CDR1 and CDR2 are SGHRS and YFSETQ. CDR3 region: CASSIGLVGEAFF. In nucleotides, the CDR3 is TGCGCCAGCAGCATCGGCCTAGTGGGTGAAGCTTTCTTT.

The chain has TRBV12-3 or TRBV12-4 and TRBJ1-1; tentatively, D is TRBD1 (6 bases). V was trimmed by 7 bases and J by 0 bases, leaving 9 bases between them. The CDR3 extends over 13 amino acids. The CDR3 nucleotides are TGTGCCAGCATGGACAGCATGAACACTGAAGCTTTCTTT. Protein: CASMDSMNTEAFF.

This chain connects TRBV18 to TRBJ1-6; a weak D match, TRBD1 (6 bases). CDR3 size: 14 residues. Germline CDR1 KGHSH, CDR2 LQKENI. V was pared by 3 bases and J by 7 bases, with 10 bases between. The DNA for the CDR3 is TGTGCCAGCTCACCCTCCACAGGGAATTCACCCCTCCACTTT. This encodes CASSPSTGNSPLHF. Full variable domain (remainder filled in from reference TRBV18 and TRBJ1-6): NAGVMQNPRHLVRRRGQEARLRCSPMKGHSHVYWYRQLPEEGLKFMVYLQKENIIDESGMPKERFSAEFPKEGPSILRIQQVVRGDSAAYFCASSPSTGNSPLHFGNGTRLTVT.

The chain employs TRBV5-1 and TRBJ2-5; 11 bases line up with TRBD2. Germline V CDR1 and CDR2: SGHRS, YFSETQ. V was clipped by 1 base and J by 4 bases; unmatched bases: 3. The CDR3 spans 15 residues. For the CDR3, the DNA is TGCGCCAGCAGCTTGACTAGCGGGAGTCGAGAGACCCAGTACTTC. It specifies CASSLTSGSRETQYF.

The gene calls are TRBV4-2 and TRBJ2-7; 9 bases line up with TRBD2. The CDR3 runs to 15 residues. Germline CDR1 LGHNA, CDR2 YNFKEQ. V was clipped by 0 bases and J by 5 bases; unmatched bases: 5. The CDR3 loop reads CASSQDLAGFDEQYF. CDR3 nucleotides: TGTGCCAGCAGCCAAGATCTAGCGGGATTCGACGAGCAGTACTTC.

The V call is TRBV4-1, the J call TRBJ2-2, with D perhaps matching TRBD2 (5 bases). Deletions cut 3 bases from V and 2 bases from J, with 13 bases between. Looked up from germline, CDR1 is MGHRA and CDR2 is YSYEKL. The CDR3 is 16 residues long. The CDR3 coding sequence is TGCGCCAGCAGCCAGTGGCCTAGCTTAAACACCGGGGAGCTGTTTTTT. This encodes CASSQWPSLNTGELFF.

DNA for the CDR3: TGCAGCGTTGAAGGAGGCTACGAGCAGTACTTC. Residues: CSVEGGYEQYF. The chain couples TRBV29-1 to TRBJ2-7; no definite D call. The germline V gene encodes CDR1 SQVTM and CDR2 ANQGSEA. The CDR3 has 11 residues. Trimming pared 1 base from V and 3 bases from J, leaving 4 bases between.

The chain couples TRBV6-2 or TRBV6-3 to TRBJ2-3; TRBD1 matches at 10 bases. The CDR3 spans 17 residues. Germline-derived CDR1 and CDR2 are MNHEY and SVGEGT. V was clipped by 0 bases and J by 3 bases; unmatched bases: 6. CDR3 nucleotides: TGTGCCAGCAGTTACTCGACAGGGGGCCTTCCTACAGATACGCAGTATTTT. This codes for CASSYSTGGLPTDTQYF.

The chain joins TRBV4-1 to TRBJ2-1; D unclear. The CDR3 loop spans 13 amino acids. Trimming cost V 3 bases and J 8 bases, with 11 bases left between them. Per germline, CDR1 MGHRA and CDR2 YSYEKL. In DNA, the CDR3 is TGCGCCAGCAGCCAGTATCTAGTCGATGAGCAGTTCTTC. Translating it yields CASSQYLVDEQFF.

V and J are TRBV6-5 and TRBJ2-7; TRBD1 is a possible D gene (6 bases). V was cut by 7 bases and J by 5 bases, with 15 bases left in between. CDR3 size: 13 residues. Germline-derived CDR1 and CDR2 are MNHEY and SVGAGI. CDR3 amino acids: CASTSPGDNEQYF. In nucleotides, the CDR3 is TGTGCCAGCACCTCGCCAGGGGATAACGAGCAGTACTTC.

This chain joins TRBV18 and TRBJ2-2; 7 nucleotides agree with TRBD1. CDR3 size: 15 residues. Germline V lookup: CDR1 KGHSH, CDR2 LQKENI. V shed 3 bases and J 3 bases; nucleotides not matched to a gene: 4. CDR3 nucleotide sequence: TGTGCCAGCTCACCCGGGACAGCAGACACCGGGGAGCTGTTTTTT. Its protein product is CASSPGTADTGELFF.

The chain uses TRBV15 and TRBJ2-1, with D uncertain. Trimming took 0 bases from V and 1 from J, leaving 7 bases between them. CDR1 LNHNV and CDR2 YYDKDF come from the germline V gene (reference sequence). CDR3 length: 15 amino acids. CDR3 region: CATSRETRSYNEQFF. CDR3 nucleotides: TGTGCCACCAGCAGAGAAACTCGTTCCTACAATGAGCAGTTCTTC.

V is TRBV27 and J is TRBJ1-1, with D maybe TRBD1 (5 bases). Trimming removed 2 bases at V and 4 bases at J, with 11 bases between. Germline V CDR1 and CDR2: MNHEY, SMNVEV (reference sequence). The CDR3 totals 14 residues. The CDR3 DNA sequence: TGTGCCAGCAGTTTAAGCGGGGGGATCACTGAAGCTTTCTTT. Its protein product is CASSLSGGITEAFF.

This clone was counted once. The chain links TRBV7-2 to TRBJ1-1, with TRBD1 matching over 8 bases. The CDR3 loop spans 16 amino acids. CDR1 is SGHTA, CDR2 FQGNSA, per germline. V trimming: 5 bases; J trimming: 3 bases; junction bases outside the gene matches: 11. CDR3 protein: CASSRRTGYHDTEAFF. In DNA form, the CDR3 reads TGTGCCAGCAGCAGAAGGACAGGGTACCATGACACTGAAGCTTTCTTT.